This TCR beta chain was found in a study of T cells in Graves' hyperthyroidism and ophthalmopathy (dated by TCRdb to the late 2010s). For context, the study as a whole: Peripheral blood samples were taken at the time of initial diagnosis, prior to any treatment. Prospective prediction of ophthalmopathy was tested in an independent validation cohort consisting of 18 hyperthyroidism patients and 17 patients who later progressed to ophthalmopathy. After sampling, hyperthyroidism patients received methimazole starting at 30 mg daily, and ophthalmopathy patients received high-dose intravenous methylprednisolone. The paper reports TCR Vbeta CDR3 sequencing of some 140 peripheral blood samples: under 45 ophthalmopathy, roughly 74 hyperthyroidism and around 17 progressor patients. To identify TCR V-J signatures that set the groups apart, the researchers used a discovery cohort of 90 to 100 patients, made up of about 44 with Graves' ophthalmopathy and some 60 with stable Graves' hyperthyroidism. The roughly 90 discovery patients were divided at random into training and test sets in a 7:3 ratio. Thyroid tissue and blood T-cell repertoires from about 6 Graves' hyperthyroidism patients were also compared in the study.

Amplification of TCR beta CDR3 regions was carried out from RNA transcripts. For the first round of RT-PCR on the TCR CDR3, the HTBI primer set was used together with the Qiagen OneStep RT-PCR kit. Libraries were constructed in a second round of multiplex PCR, after which size selection and purification were carried out. Libraries were sequenced paired-end with 100 bp reads on an Illumina HiSeq2000. Under the source paper's analysis protocol: SOAPnuke was used to process the raw data, removing reads that contained adapters or uncalled bases, had a mean Phred below 15, or lacked an exact match to the constant primer or identifier. High-quality paired reads were merged using COPE v1.2.5, and each unique nucleotide sequence was defined as a clonotype. MiTCR v1.1 was used to align clonotypes to the IMGT TRBV, TRBD and TRBJ reference segments. Analysis was restricted to V-J combinations with a frequency above 0.0001, which covered 99.2% of repertoires. A TCS score was defined as the ratio of F50 (clonal expansion) to E x V (chaos), with BLOSUM62-based TCRdist applied between CDR3 peptides within each V-J. Welch's t-statistics and random forest reduced roughly 530 V-J features to fewer than 15, which were used in a naive Bayes classifier (R e1071). TCRdb applied fastp at Q25 and MiXCR to the public reads, then kept only in-frame beta chains. Rows are unified per CDR3 protein, each entry keeping the most common DNA and genes. The V and J calls reflect TCRdb's pipeline rather than the authors' work. The sample includes over 700,000 distinct CDR3 sequences, with about 19% observed a single time. The top ten hold 16% of the sample.

The germline V end is reduced by 0 bases and the J end by 5 bases; junction bases left unmatched: 8. The CDR3 runs 16 amino acids, cysteine and phenylalanine included. The retained sequence is limited to the CDR3, 48 bases, with the frame set at the first base. CDR1 LGHDT and CDR2 YNNKEL are derived from the germline V gene (reference sequence). Points the paper makes about the study in general: Ophthalmopathy was separated from stable hyperthyroidism by a 13 V-J signature model, with approximately 85% sensitivity and about 81% specificity obtained in cross-validation and 80%/75% obtained in testing. Sample size was not statistically predetermined, and investigators were not blinded to group allocation. In validation, the model predicted progression to ophthalmopathy with just under 71% sensitivity and over 72% specificity, a median of about 6 months before onset. Most expanded thyroid clonotypes (frequency above 0.001) were also detected in blood, suggesting blood repertoires may reflect thyroid immune responses.

Hyperthyroidism patients were newly diagnosed, had a disease duration of under 2 months, and were aged 18 to 65 years. The study excluded patients with uncontrolled infections, other autoimmune diseases, pregnancy or lactation. Diagnoses relied on clinical symptoms, serum thyroxine and TRAb, thyroid ultrasound and orbital computed tomography. Blood from progressor patients was drawn when they were first diagnosed with hyperthyroidism, before any ophthalmopathy symptoms appeared. PBMCs were isolated from 7.5 to 10 ml of fresh peripheral blood by Ficoll-Paque density gradient centrifugation. Patients classed as progressors first received a Graves' hyperthyroidism diagnosis and then went on to develop ophthalmopathy during follow-up. Trizol reagent was used to extract total RNA, and RNA quality was then checked on an Agilent 2100 Bioanalyzer. This clonotype has a count of ten or more. Its antigen specificity is not known. No base quality information exists; no much larger clone differs at one position.

This TCR derives from a woman aged 50 to 65 with Graves' hyperthyroidism that later progressed to Graves' ophthalmopathy. The sequence joins TRBV3-1 to TRBJ2-3, with 7 bases matching TRBD2. Sequenced sample: blood. The CDR3 sequence is CASSQDGGPGGDTQYF. The sequence in DNA is TGTGCCAGCAGCCAAGACGGGGGTCCGGGAGGAGATACGCAGTATTTT.